The subject of this entry is one T cell receptor (beta chain). Its specificity is not known. Coverage ceases 3 residues before the CDR3 finishes, and the germline J gene fills in the end. Generated by immunoSEQ multiplex PCR, the TCRdb table keeps only in-frame clones and is missing some. This table lists around 48,000 clones. This CDR3 is 18 amino acids long. V gave up 1 base and J gave up 5 bases; unmatched junction bases: 9. Germline V gives CDR1 DFQATT, CDR2 SNEGSKA (reference sequence). The data stem from a study of T cells in women clearing cervical HPV infection. Study-wide findings and caveats: It is unknown whether associations predate infection; no effector/memory or HPV-specific sorting. Repertoire richness, not evenness, was significantly elevated in CIN3+ cases versus controls.

The origin of this receptor is a woman between 18 and 69 years old with a cervical HPV16 infection that either progressed to CIN3+ or cleared (not recorded which). V usage is TRBV20-1 and J usage is TRBJ2-3; 16 bases fit TRBD2. The specimen was blood buffy coat. CDR3 amino acids: CSARGPRGLAGGGDTQYF. CDR3 DNA, as far as it was read: TGCAGTGCTAGAGGACCACGGGGACTAGCGGGGGGGGGAGATACG.